The 25 T cell receptor beta chains listed next were all sequenced from one sample in a study of cytomegalovirus exposure and HLA in healthy donors. PCR employed 60 Vbeta and 13 Jbeta primers. The repertoire was sequenced with immunoSEQ multiplex PCR; TCRdb's copy has only in-frame clones and lacks some. Found here are some 100,000 clones, approximately 84% of them singletons; the top ten hold 2% to 2.5%. The sequenced material came from PBMCs. The receptors originated from a man younger than 30 in good health and CMV-seronegative.

CDR3: CASSPGTGNNEQFF. In nucleotides, the CDR3 is TGTGCCAGCAGCCCCGGGACAGGCAACAATGAGCAGTTCTTC. The J gene is TRBJ2-1, the V gene TRBV7-3; 8 bases map to TRBD1. The J segment lost 5 bases and the V segment lost 5 bases, leaving 5 bases of the junction unmatched. This CDR3 comprises 14 residues. Germline CDR1 and CDR2: SGHTA and FQGTGA. Looking up the rest from reference TRBV7-3 and TRBJ2-1 gives the full variable domain: GAGVSQTPSNKVTEKGKYVELRCDPISGHTALYWYRQSLGQGPEFLIYFQGTGAADDSGLPNDRFFAVRPEGSVSTLKIQRTERGDSAVYLCASSPGTGNNEQFFGPGTRLTVL.

V and J are TRBV9 and TRBJ2-5, with a tentative D call TRBD2 (6 bases). The V end was cut by 0 bases, the J end by 0 bases, with 15 bases between. This CDR3 has 17 residues. Germline lookup yields CDR1 SGDLS and CDR2 YYNGEE. CDR3 amino acids: CASSVEAGIMYQETQYF. The CDR3 coding sequence is TGTGCCAGCAGCGTAGAGGCGGGGATTATGTACCAAGAGACCCAGTACTTC.

This chain uses TRBV29-1 with TRBJ1-2, with D maybe TRBD1 (6 bases). V lost 4 bases to trimming and J lost 6 bases, with 15 bases between them. Per germline, CDR1 SQVTM and CDR2 ANQGSEA. The CDR3 runs 13 residues. The CDR3: CSVAGGAGDGYTF. CDR3 nucleotides: TGCAGCGTTGCGGGGGGCGCCGGGGATGGCTACACCTTC.

CDR3 nucleotide sequence: TGCAGTGCTAGACTGGGCGATGAGCAGTTCTTC. Residues: CSARLGDEQFF. The V gene is TRBV20-1, the J gene TRBJ2-1; D is undetermined. The V gene lost 2 bases and the J gene lost 8 bases, with 7 bases spanning the gap. The CDR3 totals 11 residues. CDR1 DFQATT and CDR2 SNEGSKA come from the germline V gene (reference sequence).

This chain joins TRBV15 and TRBJ2-7; a weak D match, TRBD1 (5 bases). This CDR3 region has 15 residues. Trimming left V 4 bases short and J 0 bases short, with 13 bases between. The V gene's germline CDR1 is LNHNV and CDR2 YYDKDF (reference sequence). CDR3 protein: CATSTPGASSYEQYF. CDR3 nucleotides: TGTGCCACCAGCACCCCTGGGGCTAGCTCCTACGAGCAGTACTTC.

V is TRBV2 and J is TRBJ2-2, with 7 positions matching TRBD1. The CDR3 is 15 residues long. V was pared by 3 bases and J by 4 bases, with 5 bases of the junction left unmatched. Germline V gives CDR1 SNHLY, CDR2 FYNNEI. DNA for the CDR3: TGTGCCAGCAGTGAGACAGGGTTCGGCACCGGGGAGCTGTTTTTT. Its protein product is CASSETGFGTGELFF.

This clone has more than one count but fewer than ten. This chain uses TRBV6-1 with TRBJ2-3, with 15 bases fitting TRBD2. The CDR3 loop spans 19 amino acids. V shed 1 base and J 1 base; nucleotides not matched to a gene: 6. The germline gives CDR1 MNHNS, CDR2 SASEGT. Written as DNA, the CDR3 is TGTGCCAGCAGTGAAGGGGCGGGACTAGCGGGAGGCGGCACAGATACGCAGTATTTT. It is translated as CASSEGAGLAGGGTDTQYF.

The chain uses TRBV10-1 and TRBJ1-4; 10 nucleotides match TRBD1. The CDR3 totals 14 residues. The germline gives CDR1 WNHNN, CDR2 SYGVQD (reference sequence). The V gene end was trimmed by 10 bases and the J gene end by 8 bases; junction bases not matched to a gene: 10. The CDR3 DNA follows: TGCGCCACAGACAGGGGGCTCCTAGAAGAAAAACTGTTTTTT. Translation gives CATDRGLLEEKLFF.

This clone was observed a handful of times. This sequence joins TRBV19 and TRBJ2-7; 13 nucleotides line up with TRBD2. Per germline, CDR1 LNHDA and CDR2 SQIVND (reference sequence). The V segment lost 6 bases and the J segment 6 bases; nucleotides outside the gene matches: 2. The CDR3 spans 13 residues. The chain's CDR3 is CASRRLAGGEQYF. For the CDR3, the DNA is TGTGCCAGTAGGAGACTAGCGGGAGGCGAGCAGTACTTC.

The DNA for the CDR3 is TGTGCCAGCAGTGACAGGGCCCGGAACACTGAAGCTTTCTTT. Translated: CASSDRARNTEAFF. The V gene is TRBV6-1, the J gene TRBJ1-1, with D perhaps matching TRBD1 (5 bases). Germline assignment: CDR1 MNHNS and CDR2 SASEGT. The CDR3 spans 14 residues. The V end lost 3 bases, the J end lost 1 base, and 9 bases lay between the germline ends.

This rearrangement joins TRBV2 to TRBJ2-7; D is possibly TRBD2 (5 bases). CDR3 length: 14 amino acids. V was shortened by 8 bases and J by 1 base, with 15 bases between the two germline ends. Germline CDR1 SNHLY, CDR2 FYNNEI. CDR3 amino acids: CASRQSGLSYEQYF. In nucleotides, the CDR3 is TGTGCCAGCCGTCAAAGCGGTTTGTCCTACGAGCAGTACTTC. The full variable domain, completed using reference TRBV2 and TRBJ2-7, is EPEVTQTPSHQVTQMGQEVILRCVPISNHLYFYWYRQILGQKVEFLVSFYNNEISEKSEIFDDQFSVERPDGSNFTLKIRSTKLEDSAMYFCASRQSGLSYEQYFGPGTRLTVT.

This sequence joins TRBV10-1 and TRBJ2-3; the match to TRBD1 covers 7 bases. Germline V gene data show CDR1 as WNHNN and CDR2 as SYGVQD (reference sequence). This CDR3 comprises 14 residues. J gave up 0 bases and V 5 bases, and 2 bases lay outside the gene matches. The CDR3 region is CASSKDRSTDTQYF. CDR3 DNA: TGCGCCAGCAGTAAGGACAGGAGCACAGATACGCAGTATTTT.

The chain recombines TRBV4-1 with TRBJ1-5; TRBD1 aligns across 8 bases. V was clipped by 5 bases and J by 1 base; unmatched bases: 4. Looked up from germline, CDR1 is MGHRA and CDR2 is YSYEKL. The CDR3 length is 15 residues. CDR3 loop: CASSTRQGSNQPQHF. Here the CDR3 DNA reads TGCGCCAGCAGCACCCGACAGGGGAGCAATCAGCCCCAGCATTTT.

The chain links TRBV5-4 to TRBJ1-1; the match to TRBD1 covers 9 bases. CDR3 length: 14 residues. The germline CDR1 and CDR2 sequences are SGHNT and YYREEE (reference sequence). With V trimmed by 4 bases and J by 6 bases, 7 bases remained unmatched. The CDR3: CASSAGQGRAEAFF. CDR3 DNA: TGTGCCAGCAGCGCCGGACAGGGGAGGGCTGAAGCTTTCTTT. Variable domain in full (rest from reference TRBV5-4 and TRBJ1-1): ETGVTQSPTHLIKTRGQQVTLRCSSQSGHNTVSWYQQALGQGPQFIFQYYREEENGRGNFPPRFSGLQFPNYSSELNVNALELDDSALYLCASSAGQGRAEAFFGQGTRLTVV.

The V and J genes are TRBV25-1 and TRBJ1-2; D might be TRBD1 (5 bases). CDR1 and CDR2 from the germline V gene are MGHDK and SYGVNS. The CDR3 consists of 13 residues. Trimming took off 4 bases at V and 1 base at J, with 7 bases between the two ends. In DNA, the CDR3 is TGTGCCAGCAGTGGACAGTTTAACTATGGCTACACCTTC. It codes for CASSGQFNYGYTF.

The rearrangement uses TRBV5-3 and TRBJ1-4, with 9 bases identical to TRBD1. TRBV5-3 is labeled an ORF, and its function is uncertain. This CDR3 spans 17 amino acids. Trimming cost V 1 base and J 2 bases; bases outside gene matches: 6. The CDR3 DNA reads as TGTGCCAGAAGCTTGAACAGGGGGCTGTCCACTAATGAAAAACTGTTTTTT. Residues: CARSLNRGLSTNEKLFF.

This sequence joins TRBV7-9 and TRBJ1-1; D not certain. V gave up 1 base and J gave up 0 bases, with 15 bases separating them. The CDR3 sequence is 17 residues long. Germline loops: CDR1 SEHNR, CDR2 FQNEAQ (reference sequence). The chain's CDR3 is CASSLERSDLMNTEAFF. As DNA, the CDR3 is TGTGCCAGCAGCTTAGAGAGGTCGGATCTAATGAACACTGAAGCTTTCTTT.

This clone was observed a few times. This sequence joins TRBV5-4 and TRBJ2-3; 8 bases agree with TRBD2. The CDR3 has 15 amino acids. Trimming at V came to 1 base and at J to 1 base, leaving 2 bases not matched to a gene. The germline CDR1 and CDR2 sequences are SGHNT and YYREEE (reference sequence). CDR3 nucleotide sequence: TGTGCCAGCAGCTTGTCTAGCGGGCGCACAGATACGCAGTATTTT. It codes for CASSLSSGRTDTQYF.

The V and J genes are TRBV5-1 and TRBJ2-7; 10 nucleotides line up with TRBD2. Per the germline V gene, CDR1 is SGHRS and CDR2 is YFSETQ. The CDR3 is 15 residues long. V shed 4 bases, J shed 3 bases, and the junction held 7 bases outside the gene matches. CDR3 sequence: CASSPLAGAIYEQYF. The CDR3 coding sequence is TGCGCCAGCAGCCCCCTAGCGGGAGCCATCTACGAGCAGTACTTC.

The chain couples TRBV27 to TRBJ2-1; 14 bases line up with TRBD2. The CDR3 is 20 amino acids. Germline lookup yields CDR1 MNHEY and CDR2 SMNVEV (reference sequence). V trimming: 0 bases; J trimming: 5 bases; junction bases outside the gene matches: 12. The CDR3 coding sequence is TGTGCCAGCAGTTTATCACCCTACGGACTAGCGGGAGGTCGGGACAATGAGCAGTTCTTC. Protein product: CASSLSPYGLAGGRDNEQFF.

The chain carries TRBV18 and TRBJ1-5; 7 nucleotides agree with TRBD1. Germline CDR1 KGHSH, CDR2 LQKENI. The CDR3 sequence is 14 residues long. V trimming: 3 bases; J trimming: 5 bases; junction bases outside the gene matches: 4. CDR3 coding DNA: TGTGCCAGCTCACCCCAGGGGGTGTATCAGCCCCAGCATTTT. Translated, it gives CASSPQGVYQPQHF.

The chain carries TRBV10-3 and TRBJ2-3; 13 positions agree with TRBD2. Germline V CDR1 and CDR2: ENHRY, SYGVKD. The CDR3 sequence is 16 residues long. V lost 8 bases, J lost 0 bases, and 5 bases stayed unmatched. The CDR3 nucleotides read TGTGCCATCCGGGGACTAGCGGGACCCAGCACAGATACGCAGTATTTT. This translates into CAIRGLAGPSTDTQYF.

The rearrangement uses TRBV29-1 and TRBJ1-5; 9 nucleotides match TRBD1. Germline loops: CDR1 SQVTM, CDR2 ANQGSEA. This CDR3 spans 14 amino acids. Germline trimming cut 6 bases from V and 3 bases from J; bases unmatched to any gene: 6. This chain's CDR3 is CSVRTGVDNQPQHF. The CDR3 nucleotides read TGCAGCGTAAGGACAGGGGTCGACAATCAGCCCCAGCATTTT.

This chain links TRBV11-2 with TRBJ1-1; D ambiguous. The CDR3 covers 15 residues. Germline-derived CDR1 and CDR2 are SGHAT and FQNNGV. Trimming left V 2 bases short and J 10 bases short, with 20 bases between. In DNA, the CDR3 is TGTGCCAGCAGCTTAAAGCGACTCCAGAGCGACCGAGCTTTCTTT. Translated, it gives CASSLKRLQSDRAFF.

This chain links TRBV30 with TRBJ2-7; 10 bases agree with TRBD2. Germline V gene lookup returns CDR1 GTSNPN and CDR2 SVGIG (reference sequence). The CDR3 is made up of 16 amino acids. The ends lost 1 base at V and 4 bases at J; junction bases unmatched: 10. The CDR3 protein is CAWSERGSGRAYEQYF. CDR3 DNA sequence: TGTGCCTGGAGTGAAAGGGGAAGCGGGAGGGCTTACGAGCAGTACTTC.